This passage covers 30 T cell receptor beta chains from one sample sequenced in a study of a mutant IDH1 vaccine in newly diagnosed glioma. Sequenced by immunoSEQ multiplex PCR; TCRdb stores in-frame clones only, minus some. The data show tens of thousands of clones, roughly 88% seen once. Time point denoted: baseline, week 1 (first vaccination visit). Noted treatment: pre-vaccination baseline after standard-of-care therapy. Sequenced here: PBMCs, sampled from a glioma patient treated with radiotherapy, temozolomide or both. The receptors derive from a man in his forties or fifties with glioma.

V is TRBV6-1 and J is TRBJ2-7; 9 bases map to TRBD1. From germline, CDR1 is MNHNS and CDR2 SASEGT. This CDR3 contains 14 residues. V trimming: 9 bases; J trimming: 3 bases; junction bases outside the gene matches: 9. This CDR3 is CASLGQGAYYEQYF. In DNA form, the CDR3 reads TGTGCCAGTTTGGGACAGGGAGCTTACTACGAGCAGTACTTC.

This clone was found a few times. CDR3 coding DNA: TGTGCCAGCAGCCCCGCTAGAGGTACCTACGAGCAGTACTTC. Translation: CASSPARGTYEQYF. The V gene is TRBV4-2, the J gene TRBJ2-7, with D uncertain. CDR1 LGHNA and CDR2 YNFKEQ come from the germline V gene. CDR3 length: 14 residues. Between the trimmed V and J ends, which lost 4 bases and 2 bases, there was a span of 12 bases.

This clone occurred a few times. The chain couples TRBV7-9 to TRBJ2-4, with D maybe TRBD2 (6 bases). Trimming took 5 bases from V and 1 from J, leaving 15 bases between them. The CDR3 has 16 amino acids. Germline CDR1 reads SEHNR; CDR2 reads FQNEAQ (reference sequence). The CDR3 reads CASSVGAGTAKNIQYF. For the CDR3, the DNA is TGTGCCAGCAGCGTCGGGGCGGGGACGGCCAAAAACATTCAGTACTTC.

The CDR3 region has the DNA TGTGCCAGTAGTATCCGGGACAGCCAGGGTGAGCAGTACTTC. This translates into CASSIRDSQGEQYF. The V gene is TRBV19, the J gene TRBJ2-7, with 7 bases identical to TRBD1. From germline, CDR1 is LNHDA and CDR2 SQIVND (reference sequence). This CDR3 contains 14 residues. Trimming took 3 bases from V and 7 from J; bases not matched to a gene: 9. The full variable domain, with the rest looked up from reference TRBV19 and TRBJ2-7, is DGGITQSPKYLFRKEGQNVTLSCEQNLNHDAMYWYRQDPGQGLRLIYYSQIVNDFQKGDIAEGYSVSREKKESFPLTVTSAQKNPTAFYLCASSIRDSQGEQYFGPGTRLTVT.

This clone has a single count. The chain recombines TRBV7-2 with TRBJ1-4; D unclear. This CDR3 comprises 15 residues. The V gene lost 8 bases and the J gene lost 0 bases, with 13 bases spanning the gap. From germline, CDR1 is SGHTA and CDR2 FQGNSA. DNA for the CDR3: TGTGCCAGCTCCCCCCGGCGGACAACTAATGAAAAACTGTTTTTT. Its translation: CASSPRRTTNEKLFF.

This rearrangement joins TRBV18 to TRBJ2-7; TRBD2 agrees at 9 bases. The CDR3 is 15 residues long. Germline assignment: CDR1 KGHSH and CDR2 LQKENI. The V and J ends lost 8 bases and 0 bases, in that order; junction bases with no gene match: 8. The chain's CDR3 is CASRAASGTSYEQYF. The CDR3 DNA reads TGTGCCAGCCGGGCCGCTAGCGGGACCTCCTACGAGCAGTACTTC.

This clone appeared a single time. V is TRBV4-3 and J is TRBJ1-4; 7 bases agree with TRBD1. V lost 3 bases and J lost 6; bases outside the gene matches: 7. CDR1 is LGHNA, CDR2 YSLEER, per germline. There are 15 residues in the CDR3. This chain's CDR3 is CASSQTGRVDEKLFF. The CDR3 DNA reads TGCGCCAGCAGCCAGACAGGGCGGGTGGATGAAAAACTGTTTTTT.

The chain combines TRBV7-9 with TRBJ2-3; D might be TRBD2 (6 bases). This CDR3 spans 15 amino acids. CDR1 SEHNR and CDR2 FQNEAQ come from the germline V gene (reference sequence). Trimming removed 4 bases from V and 3 bases from J, with 14 bases in between. DNA for the CDR3: TGTGCCAGCAGCTACCGGGAGCTTCGGACAGATACGCAGTATTTT. Protein product: CASSYRELRTDTQYF.

This clone was seen a few times. The rearrangement joins TRBV27 to TRBJ1-1; D is unclear. The V end was cut by 6 bases, the J end by 8 bases, with 10 bases between. The V gene's germline CDR1 is MNHEY and CDR2 SMNVEV (reference sequence). The CDR3 covers 11 residues. CDR3 coding DNA: TGTGCCAGCAGGTTAAACGGGGAAGCTTTCTTT. It translates to CASRLNGEAFF.

The rearrangement joins TRBV9 to TRBJ2-1; the D is unclear. Germline CDR1 is SGDLS and CDR2 is YYNGEE. Trimming removed 4 bases at V and 9 bases at J, with 11 bases between. CDR3 length: 12 amino acids. The CDR3 is CASSPRPGEQFF. The CDR3 DNA is TGTGCCAGCAGCCCCCGTCCTGGTGAGCAGTTCTTC. The full variable domain, in which reference TRBV9 and TRBJ2-1 provide the parts outside the CDR3, is DSGVTQTPKHLITATGQRVTLRCSPRSGDLSVYWYQQSLDQGLQFLIQYYNGEERAKGNILERFSAQQFPDLHSELNLSSLELGDSALYFCASSPRPGEQFFGPGTRLTVL.

The genes are TRBV19 and TRBJ2-7, with TRBD1 matching 7 bases. Germline-derived CDR1 and CDR2 are LNHDA and SQIVND (reference sequence). J gave up 5 bases and V 5 bases, and 12 bases lay outside the gene matches. The CDR3 covers 15 residues. The CDR3 DNA reads as TGTGCCAGTAGTCGCCTTCTTACAGGGGATAACGAGCAGTACTTC. This sequence encodes CASSRLLTGDNEQYF.

The chain joins TRBV5-3 to TRBJ2-3; a weak D match, TRBD2 (5 bases). TRBV5-3 is annotated as an ORF whose role is uncertain. The V end was cut by 6 bases, the J end by 6 bases, with 11 bases between. The CDR3 has 12 residues. The CDR3 here is CARKRAADTQYF. The CDR3 coding sequence is TGTGCCAGAAAGAGAGCGGCGGATACGCAGTATTTT.

The rearrangement joins TRBV7-8 to TRBJ2-1; no firm D call. Germline CDR1 and CDR2: SGHVS and FQNEAQ. With 2 bases removed from V and 1 base from J, the gap between germline ends came to 9 bases. This CDR3 has 15 residues. The DNA of the CDR3 is TGTGCCAGCAGCTTATCGGGTGGTTCCTACAATGAGCAGTTCTTC. Amino acid sequence: CASSLSGGSYNEQFF.

The rearrangement links TRBV2 to TRBJ2-3, with a possible D match to TRBD2 (6 bases). The CDR3 covers 15 residues. Trimming removed 8 bases at V and 3 bases at J, with 18 bases between. Germline values: CDR1 SNHLY, CDR2 FYNNEI. The CDR3 DNA reads as TGTGCCAGCGGTCCCCGGGAGAGTAAGACAGATACGCAGTATTTT. Translated: CASGPRESKTDTQYF.

This clone has only a few counts. The rearrangement uses TRBV5-8 and TRBJ2-1, with 8 nucleotides matching TRBD1. J gave up 4 bases and V 0 bases, and 6 bases lay outside the gene matches. In germline, CDR1 is SGHTS, CDR2 YDEGEE. This CDR3 has 16 amino acids. CDR3 residues: CASSLVGRGPYNEQFF. As DNA, the CDR3 is TGTGCCAGCAGCTTGGTAGGCAGGGGGCCTTACAATGAGCAGTTCTTC.

This clone appeared once. This sequence joins TRBV9 and TRBJ1-1, with D unresolved. Germline loops: CDR1 SGDLS, CDR2 YYNGEE. V lost 4 bases, J lost 1 base, and 8 bases lay in between. This CDR3 region has 13 residues. The CDR3 sequence: CASSSTENTEAFF. For the CDR3, the DNA is TGTGCCAGCAGCTCCACAGAGAACACTGAAGCTTTCTTT. Drawing the rest from reference TRBV9 and TRBJ1-1, the complete variable domain is DSGVTQTPKHLITATGQRVTLRCSPRSGDLSVYWYQQSLDQGLQFLIQYYNGEERAKGNILERFSAQQFPDLHSELNLSSLELGDSALYFCASSSTENTEAFFGQGTRLTVV.

V gene TRBV5-6 combines with J gene TRBJ1-5; D not certain. The CDR3 spans 14 residues. The V and J ends lost 3 bases and 2 bases respectively, with 9 bases between them. The germline V gene encodes CDR1 SGHDT and CDR2 YYEEEE. CDR3 bases: TGTGCCAGCAGCTCTGGACTGGGCAATCAGCCCCAGCATTTT. Amino acid sequence: CASSSGLGNQPQHF. Full variable domain (remainder filled in from reference TRBV5-6 and TRBJ1-5): DAGVTQSPTHLIKTRGQQVTLRCSPKSGHDTVSWYQQALGQGPQFIFQYYEEEERQRGNFPDRFSGHQFPNYSSELNVNALLLGDSALYLCASSSGLGNQPQHFGDGTRLSIL.

The chain combines TRBV4-1 with TRBJ2-3; no firm D call. V lost 1 base, J lost 4 bases, and 9 bases lay in between. From germline, CDR1 is MGHRA and CDR2 YSYEKL. The CDR3 spans 14 residues. The CDR3 region is CASSQGDRSDTQYF. In nucleotides, the CDR3 is TGCGCCAGCAGCCAAGGAGACCGCTCAGATACGCAGTATTTT.

Concerning this clone itself: An end of the junction differs from the germline gene, which may be a read error. The gene calls are TRBV7-7 and TRBJ2-2, with 10 bases lining up with TRBD2. Germline loops: CDR1 SSHAT, CDR2 FNYEAQ (reference sequence). The CDR3 contains 16 residues. The CDR3 spells CASSSVSGRGTGELFF. The CDR3 DNA reads TGTGCTAGCAGCTCCGTAAGCGGGAGGGGTACCGGGGAGCTGTTTTTT.

The chain has TRBV18 and TRBJ2-2, with 9 bases fitting TRBD2. Germline CDR1 is KGHSH and CDR2 is LQKENI. V dropped 1 base and J dropped 5; count of bases not matched to a gene: 2. The CDR3 extends over 15 amino acids. CDR3 nucleotides: TGTGCCAGCTCACCACGAAGCGGGAGGACCGGGGAGCTGTTTTTT. The encoded protein is CASSPRSGRTGELFF.

The count of this clone is one. The genes are TRBV9 and TRBJ2-7; D perhaps matches TRBD1 (5 bases). The germline gives CDR1 SGDLS, CDR2 YYNGEE. V was trimmed by 0 bases and J by 3 bases, leaving 16 bases between them. This CDR3 has 16 residues. CDR3 sequence: CASSVAVSTAIYEQYF. CDR3 nucleotide sequence: TGTGCCAGCAGCGTAGCCGTTTCGACAGCCATCTACGAGCAGTACTTC.

This chain uses TRBV5-1 with TRBJ2-7; 8 bases align to TRBD1. V lost 4 bases, J lost 3 bases, and 12 bases stayed unmatched. This CDR3 comprises 16 residues. CDR1 SGHRS and CDR2 YFSETQ come from the germline V gene. The CDR3 sequence: CASSLMTGASDYEQYF. CDR3 DNA sequence: TGCGCCAGCAGCCTCATGACAGGGGCGTCCGACTACGAGCAGTACTTC.

The rearrangement links TRBV12-5 to TRBJ2-5, with a tentative D call TRBD2 (7 bases). CDR1 and CDR2 (germline): LGHNT, FRNRAP. The CDR3 is made up of 15 amino acids. V was trimmed by 3 bases and J by 5 bases, leaving 16 bases between them. CDR3 nucleotide sequence: TGTGCTAGTGGTTTCGGGGGCGGGAGAAGGGAGACCCAGTACTTC. As protein: CASGFGGGRRETQYF. Full variable domain (rest looked up from reference TRBV12-5 and TRBJ2-5): DARVTQTPRHKVTEMGQEVTMRCQPILGHNTVFWYRQTMMQGLELLAYFRNRAPLDDSGMPKDRFSAEMPDATLATLKIQPSEPRDSAVYFCASGFGGGRRETQYFGPGTRLLVL.

The V gene is TRBV9, the J gene TRBJ2-5; TRBD2 agrees at 8 bases. The CDR3 loop spans 15 amino acids. Per the germline V gene, CDR1 is SGDLS and CDR2 is YYNGEE. V trimming: 3 bases; J trimming: 2 bases; junction bases outside the gene matches: 6. The DNA of the CDR3 is TGTGCCAGCAGCGCCGCGGGGGGTTATCAAGAGACCCAGTACTTC. Residues: CASSAAGGYQETQYF.

The genes are TRBV9 and TRBJ2-7; D gene unclear. The CDR3 is made up of 14 amino acids. The V and J ends lost 2 bases and 0 bases respectively, with 9 bases between them. Germline V gene data show CDR1 as SGDLS and CDR2 as YYNGEE. CDR3 protein: CASSVYWSSYEQYF. In nucleotides, the CDR3 is TGTGCCAGCAGCGTTTATTGGAGCTCCTACGAGCAGTACTTC.

This chain joins TRBV9 and TRBJ2-7; 8 nucleotides align to TRBD2. Germline V CDR1 and CDR2: SGDLS, YYNGEE. The junction had 3 bases not matched to a gene; V was cut back by 1 base and J by 3 bases. The CDR3 contains 14 residues. The CDR3 DNA follows: TGTGCCAGCAGCGTAATAGCGGGGAGCTACGAGCAGTACTTC. It translates to CASSVIAGSYEQYF.

The V call is TRBV5-1, the J call TRBJ2-7; 8 positions match TRBD1. Per the germline V gene, CDR1 is SGHRS and CDR2 is YFSETQ. The ends lost 3 bases at V and 1 base at J; junction bases unmatched: 6. The length of the CDR3 is 15 residues. The CDR3 nucleotides are TGCGCCAGCAGCTGGGGGACAGGTTCTTCCTACGAGCAGTACTTC. Translating gives CASSWGTGSSYEQYF. Combining the CDR3 with reference TRBV5-1 and TRBJ2-7 gives the whole variable domain KAGVTQTPRYLIKTRGQQVTLSCSPISGHRSVSWYQQTPGQGLQFLFEYFSETQRNKGNFPGRFSGRQFSNSRSEMNVSTLELGDSALYLCASSWGTGSSYEQYFGPGTRLTVT.

CDR3 sequence: CASSLGTALSEKLFF. The CDR3 nucleotides are TGTGCCAGCAGCTTGGGGACAGCCCTTAGTGAAAAACTGTTTTTT. The gene calls are TRBV5-4 and TRBJ1-4; D may be TRBD1 (6 bases). V was pared by 0 bases and J by 7 bases, with 13 bases between. Germline CDR1 SGHNT, CDR2 YYREEE (reference sequence). The CDR3 length is 15 residues.

V is TRBV7-9 and J is TRBJ1-1; D not resolved. Trimming removed 5 bases from V and 1 base from J, with 20 bases in between. The CDR3 runs 17 residues. In germline, CDR1 is SEHNR, CDR2 FQNEAQ (reference sequence). In DNA form, the CDR3 reads TGTGCCAGCAGCCCCTTCGACCCCGGGCTGAGGAACACTGAAGCTTTCTTT. Protein sequence: CASSPFDPGLRNTEAFF. The full variable domain, in which reference TRBV7-9 and TRBJ1-1 provide the parts outside the CDR3, is DTGVSQNPRHKITKRGQNVTFRCDPISEHNRLYWYRQTLGQGPEFLTYFQNEAQLEKSRLLSDRFSAERPKGSFSTLEIQRTEQGDSAMYLCASSPFDPGLRNTEAFFGQGTRLTVV.

V usage is TRBV28 and J usage is TRBJ2-7; 8 bases align to TRBD2. Unmatched junction bases numbered 4, after V lost 6 bases and J lost 0 bases. This CDR3 is built from 14 residues. Germline V gene sequence: CDR1 MDHEN, CDR2 SYDVKM. CDR3 protein: CASRRSGSSYEQYF. The CDR3 coding sequence is TGTGCCAGCAGGCGCAGCGGGAGCTCCTACGAGCAGTACTTC.